The T cell receptor beta chain described here comes from a study of blood T cell repertoires in COVID-19. Across the whole study: PBMCs, B-cell-depleted T cells, or T cells were the source of the cDNA or gDNA that made up the material.

The assay was immunoSEQ multiplex PCR, and TCRdb's table has in-frame clones only and misses some. The table includes 470,000 or so clones, 85% to 90% detected once. The TCR sequence derives from a woman younger than 45 with acute or convalescent COVID-19. Source material: peripheral blood.

In nucleotides, the CDR3 is TGTGCCAGCAGTTTCCGGGCCTACGAGCAGTACTTC. This sequence encodes CASSFRAYEQYF. The V and J genes are TRBV12-3 or TRBV12-4 and TRBJ2-7; D not certain. This CDR3 contains 12 residues. V was trimmed by 3 bases and J by 2 bases, leaving 5 bases between them.